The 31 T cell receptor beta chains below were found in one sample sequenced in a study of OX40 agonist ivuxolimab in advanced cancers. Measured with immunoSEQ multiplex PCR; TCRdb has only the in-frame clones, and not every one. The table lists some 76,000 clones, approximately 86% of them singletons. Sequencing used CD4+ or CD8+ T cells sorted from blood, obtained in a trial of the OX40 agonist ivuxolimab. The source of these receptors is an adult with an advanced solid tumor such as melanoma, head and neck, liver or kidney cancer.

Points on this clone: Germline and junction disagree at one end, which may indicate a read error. The CDR3 region is CANSPRSALSTDTQYF. CDR3 DNA: TGTGCCAACAGCCCCCGGTCGGCCCTTAGCACAGATACGCAGTATTTT. The rearrangement links TRBV9 to TRBJ2-3; D unresolved. The CDR3 runs to 16 residues. CDR1 and CDR2 (germline): SGDLS, YYNGEE.

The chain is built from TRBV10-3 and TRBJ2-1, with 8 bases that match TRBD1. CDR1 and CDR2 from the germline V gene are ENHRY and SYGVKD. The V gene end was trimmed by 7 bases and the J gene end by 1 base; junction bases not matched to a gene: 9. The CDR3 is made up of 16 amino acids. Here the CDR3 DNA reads TGTGCCATCAATCCGACAGGGGCCCGATCCTACAATGAGCAGTTCTTC. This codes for CAINPTGARSYNEQFF.

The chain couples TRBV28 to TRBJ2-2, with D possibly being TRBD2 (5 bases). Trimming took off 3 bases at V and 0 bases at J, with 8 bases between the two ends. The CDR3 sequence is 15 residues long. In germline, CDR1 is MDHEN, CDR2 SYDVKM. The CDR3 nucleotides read TGTGCCAGCAGTTTGTCACTAGCGAACACCGGGGAGCTGTTTTTT. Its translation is CASSLSLANTGELFF.

The DNA for the CDR3 is TGTGCCAGCAGCTTGTCGGGGTCTAGCGGGGGTCCCTACGAGCAGTACTTC. Its translation: CASSLSGSSGGPYEQYF. This chain links TRBV5-4 with TRBJ2-7; 10 bases match TRBD2. The V gene's germline CDR1 is SGHNT and CDR2 YYREEE (reference sequence). There are 17 residues in the CDR3. V shed 1 base and J 2 bases; nucleotides not matched to a gene: 9.

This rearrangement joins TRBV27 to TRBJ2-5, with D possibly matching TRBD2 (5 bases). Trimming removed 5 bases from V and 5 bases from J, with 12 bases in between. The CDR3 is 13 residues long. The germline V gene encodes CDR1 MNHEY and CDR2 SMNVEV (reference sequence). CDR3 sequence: CASSPGRGETQYF. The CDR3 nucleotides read TGTGCCAGCAGTCCGGGCCGAGGGGAGACCCAGTACTTC.

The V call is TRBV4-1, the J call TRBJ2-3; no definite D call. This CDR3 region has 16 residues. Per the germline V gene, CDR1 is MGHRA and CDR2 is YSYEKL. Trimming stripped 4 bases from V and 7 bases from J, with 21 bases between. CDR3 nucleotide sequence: TGCGCCAGCAGCCCCACGGTGCCCCCAGACCTTCATACGCAGTATTTT. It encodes CASSPTVPPDLHTQYF.

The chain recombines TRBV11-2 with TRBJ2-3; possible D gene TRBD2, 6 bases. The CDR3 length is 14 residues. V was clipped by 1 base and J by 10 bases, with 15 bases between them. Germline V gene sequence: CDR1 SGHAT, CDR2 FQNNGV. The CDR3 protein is CASSLAFRAGPQYF. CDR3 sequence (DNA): TGTGCCAGCAGCTTAGCGTTTCGTGCGGGACCGCAGTATTTT.

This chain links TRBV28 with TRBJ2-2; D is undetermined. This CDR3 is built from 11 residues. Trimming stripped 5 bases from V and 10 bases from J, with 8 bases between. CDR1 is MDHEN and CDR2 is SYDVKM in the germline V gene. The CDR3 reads CASSGRVELFF. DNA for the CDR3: TGTGCCAGCAGTGGCCGCGTGGAGCTGTTTTTT.

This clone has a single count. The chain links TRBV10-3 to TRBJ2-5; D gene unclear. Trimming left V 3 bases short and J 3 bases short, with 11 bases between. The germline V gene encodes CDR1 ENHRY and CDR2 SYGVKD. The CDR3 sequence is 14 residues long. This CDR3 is CAISEAGPEETQYF. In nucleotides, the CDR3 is TGTGCCATCAGTGAAGCTGGTCCAGAAGAGACCCAGTACTTC.

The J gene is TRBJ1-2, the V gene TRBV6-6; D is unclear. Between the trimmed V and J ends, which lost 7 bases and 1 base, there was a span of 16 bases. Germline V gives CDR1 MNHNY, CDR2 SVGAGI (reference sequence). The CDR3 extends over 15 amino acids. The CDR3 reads CASNPDLIFNYGYTF. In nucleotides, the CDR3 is TGTGCCAGCAATCCGGACCTCATCTTTAACTATGGCTACACCTTC.

CDR3 sequence (DNA): TGCGCCAGCAGCCCGACCGCAGGTTTCATAGAGACCCAGTACTTC. Protein sequence: CASSPTAGFIETQYF. The chain joins TRBV5-1 to TRBJ2-5; D is unresolved. Germline V gene lookup returns CDR1 SGHRS and CDR2 YFSETQ. V gave up 4 bases and J gave up 4 bases, with 17 bases separating them. The CDR3 is 15 residues long.

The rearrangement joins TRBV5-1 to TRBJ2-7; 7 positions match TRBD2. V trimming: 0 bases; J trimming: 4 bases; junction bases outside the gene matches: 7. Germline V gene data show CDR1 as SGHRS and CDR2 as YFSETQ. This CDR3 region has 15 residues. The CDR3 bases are TGCGCCAGCAGCTTGGATGCTAGCGGACATTACGAGCAGTACTTC. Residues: CASSLDASGHYEQYF.

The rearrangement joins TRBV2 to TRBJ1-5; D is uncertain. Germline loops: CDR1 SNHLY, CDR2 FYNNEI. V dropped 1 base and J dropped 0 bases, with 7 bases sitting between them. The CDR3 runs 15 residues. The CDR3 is CASSEGLGSNQPQHF. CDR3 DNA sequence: TGTGCCAGCAGTGAAGGGCTGGGTAGCAATCAGCCCCAGCATTTT.

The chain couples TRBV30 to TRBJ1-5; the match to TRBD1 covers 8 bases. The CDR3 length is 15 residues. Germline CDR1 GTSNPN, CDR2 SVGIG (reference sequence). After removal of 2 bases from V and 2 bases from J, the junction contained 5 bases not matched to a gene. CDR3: CAWSIRGRGNQPQHF. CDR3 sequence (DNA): TGTGCCTGGAGTATCAGGGGGCGCGGCAATCAGCCCCAGCATTTT.

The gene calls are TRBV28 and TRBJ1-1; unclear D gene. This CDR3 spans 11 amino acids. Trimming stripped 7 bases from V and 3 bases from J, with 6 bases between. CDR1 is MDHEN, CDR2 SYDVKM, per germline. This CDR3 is CASNRYTEAFF. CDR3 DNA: TGTGCCAGCAATAGATACACTGAAGCTTTCTTT.

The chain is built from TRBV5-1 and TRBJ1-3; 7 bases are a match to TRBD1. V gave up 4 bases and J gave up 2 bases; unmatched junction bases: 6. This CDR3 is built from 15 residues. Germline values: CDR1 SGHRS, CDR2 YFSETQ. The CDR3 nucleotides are TGCGCCAGCAGCCTCTACCAGGGGGCTGGAAACACCATATATTTT. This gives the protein CASSLYQGAGNTIYF.

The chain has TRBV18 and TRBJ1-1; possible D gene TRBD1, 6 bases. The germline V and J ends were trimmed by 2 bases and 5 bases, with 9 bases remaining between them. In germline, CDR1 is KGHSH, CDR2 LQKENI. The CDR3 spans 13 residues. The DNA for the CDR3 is TGTGCCAGCTCACCAATAAGGGGGACTGAAGCTTTCTTT. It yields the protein CASSPIRGTEAFF. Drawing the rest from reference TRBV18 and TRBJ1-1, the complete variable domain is NAGVMQNPRHLVRRRGQEARLRCSPMKGHSHVYWYRQLPEEGLKFMVYLQKENIIDESGMPKERFSAEFPKEGPSILRIQQVVRGDSAAYFCASSPIRGTEAFFGQGTRLTVV.

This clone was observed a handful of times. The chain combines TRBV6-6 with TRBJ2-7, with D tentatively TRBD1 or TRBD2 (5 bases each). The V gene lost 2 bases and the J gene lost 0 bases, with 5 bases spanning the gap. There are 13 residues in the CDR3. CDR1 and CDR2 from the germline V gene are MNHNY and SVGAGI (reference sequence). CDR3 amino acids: CASSYGGSYEQYF. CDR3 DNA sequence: TGTGCCAGCAGTTACGGGGGCTCCTACGAGCAGTACTTC.

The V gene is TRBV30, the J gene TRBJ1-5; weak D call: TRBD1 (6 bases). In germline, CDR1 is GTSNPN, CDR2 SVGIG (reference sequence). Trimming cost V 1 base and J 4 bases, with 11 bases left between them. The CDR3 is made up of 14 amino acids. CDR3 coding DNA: TGTGCCTGGAGTGGAGGGACACCAAATCAGCCCCAGCATTTT. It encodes CAWSGGTPNQPQHF.

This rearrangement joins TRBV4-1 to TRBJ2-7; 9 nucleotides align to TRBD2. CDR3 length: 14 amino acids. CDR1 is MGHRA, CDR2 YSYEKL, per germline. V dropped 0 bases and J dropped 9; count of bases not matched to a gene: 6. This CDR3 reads CASSQEIAGAAQYF. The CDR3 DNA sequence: TGCGCCAGCAGCCAAGAAATAGCGGGAGCGGCGCAGTACTTC.

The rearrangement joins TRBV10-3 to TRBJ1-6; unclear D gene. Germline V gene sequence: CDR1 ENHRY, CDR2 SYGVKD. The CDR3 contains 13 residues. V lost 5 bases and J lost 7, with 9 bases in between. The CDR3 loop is CAISREGNSPLHF. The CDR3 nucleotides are TGTGCCATCAGTCGGGAGGGAAATTCACCCCTCCACTTT.

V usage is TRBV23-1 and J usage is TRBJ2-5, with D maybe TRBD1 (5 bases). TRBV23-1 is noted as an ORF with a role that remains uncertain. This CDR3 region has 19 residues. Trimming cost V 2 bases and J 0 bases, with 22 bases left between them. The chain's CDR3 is CASSQPLPPGPRHQETQYF. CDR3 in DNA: TGCGCCAGCAGTCAACCTCTTCCCCCAGGGCCGAGACACCAAGAGACCCAGTACTTC.

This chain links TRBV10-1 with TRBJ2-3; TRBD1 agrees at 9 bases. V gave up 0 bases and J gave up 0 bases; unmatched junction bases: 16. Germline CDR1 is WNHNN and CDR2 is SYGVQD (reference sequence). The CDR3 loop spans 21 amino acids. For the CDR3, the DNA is TGCGCCAGCAGTGAGTCGTCGTGGGACAGGGTAGGGGATACTAGCACAGATACGCAGTATTTT. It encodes CASSESSWDRVGDTSTDTQYF.

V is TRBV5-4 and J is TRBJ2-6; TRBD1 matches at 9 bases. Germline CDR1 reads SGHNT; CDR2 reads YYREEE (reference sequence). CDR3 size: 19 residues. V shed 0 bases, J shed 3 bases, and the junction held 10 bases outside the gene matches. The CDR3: CASSLGGQGKMGGANVLTF. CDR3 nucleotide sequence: TGTGCCAGCAGCTTGGGCGGACAGGGGAAAATGGGTGGGGCCAACGTCCTGACTTTC.

CDR3 in amino acids: CASSLDGFSGANVLTF. Here the CDR3 DNA reads TGTGCCAGCAGCTTGGACGGCTTCTCTGGGGCCAACGTCCTGACTTTC. The chain carries TRBV5-4 and TRBJ2-6; no definite D call. Germline V gene lookup returns CDR1 SGHNT and CDR2 YYREEE (reference sequence). V gave up 0 bases and J gave up 0 bases, with 7 bases separating them. The CDR3 extends over 16 amino acids.

The CDR3: CAWSAGLGSDTQYF. Here the CDR3 DNA reads TGTGCCTGGAGTGCAGGACTAGGAAGCGATACGCAGTATTTT. This chain uses TRBV30 with TRBJ2-3; TRBD2 agrees at 7 bases. The CDR3 runs 14 residues. Germline-derived CDR1 and CDR2 are GTSNPN and SVGIG (reference sequence). Unmatched junction bases numbered 7, after V lost 1 base and J lost 6 bases.

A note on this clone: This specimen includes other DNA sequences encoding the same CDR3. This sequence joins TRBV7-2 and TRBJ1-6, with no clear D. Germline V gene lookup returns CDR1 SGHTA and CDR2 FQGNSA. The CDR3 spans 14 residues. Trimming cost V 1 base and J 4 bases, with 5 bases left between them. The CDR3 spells CASSLDGYNSPLHF. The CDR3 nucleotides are TGTGCCAGCAGCTTAGACGGATATAATTCACCCCTCCACTTT.

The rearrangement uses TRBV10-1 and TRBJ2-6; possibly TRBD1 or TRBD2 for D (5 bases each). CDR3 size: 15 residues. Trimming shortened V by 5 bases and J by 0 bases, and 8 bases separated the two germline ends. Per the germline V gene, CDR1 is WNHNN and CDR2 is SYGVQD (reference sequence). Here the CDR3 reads CASSPGSSGANVLTF. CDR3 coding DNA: TGCGCCAGCAGTCCAGGGAGCTCTGGGGCCAACGTCCTGACTTTC.

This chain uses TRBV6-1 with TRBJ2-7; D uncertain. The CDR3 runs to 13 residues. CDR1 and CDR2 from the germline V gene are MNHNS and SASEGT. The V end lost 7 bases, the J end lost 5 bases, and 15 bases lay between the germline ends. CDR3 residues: CASTHPMLDEQYF. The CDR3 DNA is TGTGCCAGCACCCACCCGATGCTCGACGAGCAGTACTTC.

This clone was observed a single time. CDR3 nucleotide sequence: TGTGCCAGCAGTTTCTCATCCAGGCCGGACACCATATATTTT. It is translated as CASSFSSRPDTIYF. V gene TRBV27 combines with J gene TRBJ1-3, with D unresolved. Germline V gene data show CDR1 as MNHEY and CDR2 as SMNVEV (reference sequence). Trimming cost V 3 bases and J 8 bases, with 14 bases left between them. The CDR3 length is 14 residues.

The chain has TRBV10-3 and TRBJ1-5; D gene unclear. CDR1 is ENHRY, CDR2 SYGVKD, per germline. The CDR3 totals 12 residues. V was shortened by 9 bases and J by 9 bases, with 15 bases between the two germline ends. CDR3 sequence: CAIPPGIRPQHF. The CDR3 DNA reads TGTGCCATTCCACCGGGGATACGGCCCCAGCATTTT.